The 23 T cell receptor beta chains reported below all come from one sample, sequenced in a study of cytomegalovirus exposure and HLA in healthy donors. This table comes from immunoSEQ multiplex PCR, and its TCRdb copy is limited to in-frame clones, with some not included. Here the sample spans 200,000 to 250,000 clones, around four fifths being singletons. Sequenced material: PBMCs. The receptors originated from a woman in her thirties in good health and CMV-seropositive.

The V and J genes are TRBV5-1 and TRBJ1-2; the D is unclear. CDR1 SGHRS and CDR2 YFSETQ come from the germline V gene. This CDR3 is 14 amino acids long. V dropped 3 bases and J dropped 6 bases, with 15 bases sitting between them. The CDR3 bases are TGCGCCAGCAGCTCGGAGGGAGGGTTTCATGGCTACACCTTC. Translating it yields CASSSEGGFHGYTF.

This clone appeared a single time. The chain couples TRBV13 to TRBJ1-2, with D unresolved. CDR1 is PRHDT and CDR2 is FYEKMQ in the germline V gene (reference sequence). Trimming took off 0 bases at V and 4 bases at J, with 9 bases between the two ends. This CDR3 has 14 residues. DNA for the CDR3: TGTGCCAGCAGCTTAGGGGGTCCAAGCTATGGCTACACCTTC. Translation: CASSLGGPSYGYTF.

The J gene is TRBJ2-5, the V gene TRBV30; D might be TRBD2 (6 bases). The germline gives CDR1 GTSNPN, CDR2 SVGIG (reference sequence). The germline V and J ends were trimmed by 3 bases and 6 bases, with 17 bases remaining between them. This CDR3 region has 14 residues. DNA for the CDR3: TGTGCCTGGAGCTTGTTGGAGGGAAGGAAGACCCAGTACTTC. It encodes CAWSLLEGRKTQYF.

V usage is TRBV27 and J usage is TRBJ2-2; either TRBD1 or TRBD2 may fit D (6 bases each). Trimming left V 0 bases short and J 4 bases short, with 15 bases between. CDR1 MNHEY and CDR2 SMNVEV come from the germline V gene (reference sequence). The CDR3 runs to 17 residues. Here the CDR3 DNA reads TGTGCCAGCAGTTTATCTCAGGGGCGGGGAGGCACCGGGGAGCTGTTTTTT. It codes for CASSLSQGRGGTGELFF.

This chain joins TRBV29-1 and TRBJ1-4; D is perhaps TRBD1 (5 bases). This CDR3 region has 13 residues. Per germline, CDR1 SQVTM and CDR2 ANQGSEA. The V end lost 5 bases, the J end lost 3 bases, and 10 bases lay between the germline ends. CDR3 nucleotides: TGCAGCGTTTTCGGGGGTCCTAATGAAAAACTGTTTTTT. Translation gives CSVFGGPNEKLFF.

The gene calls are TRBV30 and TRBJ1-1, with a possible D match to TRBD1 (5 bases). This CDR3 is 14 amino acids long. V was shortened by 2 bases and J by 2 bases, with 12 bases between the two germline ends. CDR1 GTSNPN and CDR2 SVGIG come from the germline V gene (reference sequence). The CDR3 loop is CAWSLGTYNTEAFF. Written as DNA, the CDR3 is TGTGCCTGGAGTCTCGGGACGTACAACACTGAAGCTTTCTTT.

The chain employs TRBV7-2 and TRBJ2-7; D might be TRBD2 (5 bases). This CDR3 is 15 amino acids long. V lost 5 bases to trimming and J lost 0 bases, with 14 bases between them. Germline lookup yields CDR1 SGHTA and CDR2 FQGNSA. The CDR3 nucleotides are TGTGCCAGCAGCCCGTACAGCGGTAGCTCCTACGAGCAGTACTTC. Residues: CASSPYSGSSYEQYF.

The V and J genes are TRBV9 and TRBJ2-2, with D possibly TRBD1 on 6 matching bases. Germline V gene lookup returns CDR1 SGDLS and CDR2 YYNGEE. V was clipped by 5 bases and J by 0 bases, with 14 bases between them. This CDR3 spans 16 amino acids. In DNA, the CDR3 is TGTGCCAGCAGGGGGGACACCTTAACGAACACCGGGGAGCTGTTTTTT. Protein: CASRGDTLTNTGELFF.

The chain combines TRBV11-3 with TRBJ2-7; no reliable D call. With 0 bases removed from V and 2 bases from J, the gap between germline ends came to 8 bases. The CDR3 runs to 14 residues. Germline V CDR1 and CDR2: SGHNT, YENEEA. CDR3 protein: CASSLDMGTYEQYF. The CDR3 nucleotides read TGTGCCAGCAGCTTAGATATGGGAACCTACGAGCAGTACTTC.

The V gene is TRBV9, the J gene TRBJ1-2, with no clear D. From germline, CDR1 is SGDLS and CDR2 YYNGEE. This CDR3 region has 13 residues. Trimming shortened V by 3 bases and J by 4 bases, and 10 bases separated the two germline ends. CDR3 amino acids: CASSGTELYGYTF. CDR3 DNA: TGTGCCAGCAGCGGTACAGAACTCTATGGCTACACCTTC. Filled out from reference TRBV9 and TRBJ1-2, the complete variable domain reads DSGVTQTPKHLITATGQRVTLRCSPRSGDLSVYWYQQSLDQGLQFLIQYYNGEERAKGNILERFSAQQFPDLHSELNLSSLELGDSALYFCASSGTELYGYTFGSGTRLTVV.

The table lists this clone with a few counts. The CDR3 here is CAWGPGLETQYF. The CDR3 DNA is TGTGCCTGGGGACCAGGACTCGAGACCCAGTACTTC. V and J are TRBV30 and TRBJ2-5; perhaps TRBD2 as D (5 bases). There are 12 residues in the CDR3. V was cut by 5 bases and J by 5 bases, with 12 bases left in between. From germline, CDR1 is GTSNPN and CDR2 SVGIG (reference sequence).

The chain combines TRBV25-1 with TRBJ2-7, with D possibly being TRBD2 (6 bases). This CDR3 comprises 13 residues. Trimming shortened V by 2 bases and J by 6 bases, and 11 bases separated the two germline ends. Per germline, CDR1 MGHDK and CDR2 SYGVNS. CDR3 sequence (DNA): TGTGCCAGCAGTGAACGCGGGGAAGGCGAGCAGTACTTC. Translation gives CASSERGEGEQYF.

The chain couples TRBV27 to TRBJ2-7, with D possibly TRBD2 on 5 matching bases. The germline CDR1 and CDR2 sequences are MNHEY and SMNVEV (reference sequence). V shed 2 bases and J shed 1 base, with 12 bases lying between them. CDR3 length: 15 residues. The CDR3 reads CASSLAGVGSYEQYF. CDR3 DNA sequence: TGTGCCAGCAGTTTAGCCGGGGTTGGGTCCTACGAGCAGTACTTC.

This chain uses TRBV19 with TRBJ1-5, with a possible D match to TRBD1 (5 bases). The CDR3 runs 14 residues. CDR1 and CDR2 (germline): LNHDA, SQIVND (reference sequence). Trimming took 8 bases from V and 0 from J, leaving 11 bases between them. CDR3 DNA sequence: TGTGCCAGTGGAGGGACGGTTAGCAATCAGCCCCAGCATTTT. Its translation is CASGGTVSNQPQHF.

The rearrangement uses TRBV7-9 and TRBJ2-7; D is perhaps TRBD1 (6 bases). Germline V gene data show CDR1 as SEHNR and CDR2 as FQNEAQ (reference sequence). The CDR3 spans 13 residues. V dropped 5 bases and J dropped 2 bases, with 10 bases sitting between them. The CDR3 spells CASSVRTAYEQYF. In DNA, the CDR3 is TGTGCCAGCAGCGTACGGACAGCCTACGAGCAGTACTTC. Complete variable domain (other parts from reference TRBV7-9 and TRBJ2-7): DTGVSQNPRHKITKRGQNVTFRCDPISEHNRLYWYRQTLGQGPEFLTYFQNEAQLEKSRLLSDRFSAERPKGSFSTLEIQRTEQGDSAMYLCASSVRTAYEQYFGPGTRLTVT.

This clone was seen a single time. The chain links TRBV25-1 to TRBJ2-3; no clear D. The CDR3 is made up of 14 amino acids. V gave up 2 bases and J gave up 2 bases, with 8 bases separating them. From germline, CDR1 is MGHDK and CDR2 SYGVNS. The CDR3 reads CASSEARATDTQYF. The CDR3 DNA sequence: TGTGCCAGCAGTGAAGCTCGGGCCACAGATACGCAGTATTTT.

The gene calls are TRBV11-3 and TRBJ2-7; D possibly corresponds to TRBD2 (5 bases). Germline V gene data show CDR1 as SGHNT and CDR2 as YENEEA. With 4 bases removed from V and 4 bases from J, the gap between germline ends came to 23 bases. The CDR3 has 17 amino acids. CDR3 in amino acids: CASSSRRVVDFIYEQYF. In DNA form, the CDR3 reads TGTGCCAGCAGCTCGCGGCGGGTAGTGGACTTTATTTACGAGCAGTACTTC.

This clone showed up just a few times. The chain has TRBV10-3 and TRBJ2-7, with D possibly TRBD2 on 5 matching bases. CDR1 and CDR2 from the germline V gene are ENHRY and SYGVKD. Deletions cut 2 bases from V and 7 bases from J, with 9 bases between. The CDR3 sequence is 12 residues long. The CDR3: CAISEEGLEQYF. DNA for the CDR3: TGTGCCATCAGTGAGGAGGGTTTGGAGCAGTACTTC.

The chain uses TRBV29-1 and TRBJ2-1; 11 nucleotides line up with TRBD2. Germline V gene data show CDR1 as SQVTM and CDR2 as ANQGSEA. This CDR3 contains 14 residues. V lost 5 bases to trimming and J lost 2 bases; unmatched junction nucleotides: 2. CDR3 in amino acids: CSVIAGGPYNEQFF. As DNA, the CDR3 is TGCAGCGTTATAGCGGGAGGGCCCTACAATGAGCAGTTCTTC.

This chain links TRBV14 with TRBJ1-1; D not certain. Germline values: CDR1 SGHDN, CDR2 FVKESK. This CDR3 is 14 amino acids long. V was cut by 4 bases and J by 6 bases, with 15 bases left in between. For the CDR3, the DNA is TGTGCCAGCAGCCGCACGAGCCTGTGGGCTGAAGCTTTCTTT. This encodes CASSRTSLWAEAFF. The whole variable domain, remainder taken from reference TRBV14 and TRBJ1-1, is EAGVTQFPSHSVIEKGQTVTLRCDPISGHDNLYWYRRVMGKEIKFLLHFVKESKQDESGMPNNRFLAERTGGTYSTLKVQPAELEDSGVYFCASSRTSLWAEAFFGQGTRLTVV.

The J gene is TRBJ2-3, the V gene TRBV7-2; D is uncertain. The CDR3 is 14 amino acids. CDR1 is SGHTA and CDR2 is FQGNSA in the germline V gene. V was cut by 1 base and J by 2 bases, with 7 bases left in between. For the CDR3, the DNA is TGTGCCAGCAGCTTAGATAGCTCCACAGATACGCAGTATTTT. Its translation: CASSLDSSTDTQYF.

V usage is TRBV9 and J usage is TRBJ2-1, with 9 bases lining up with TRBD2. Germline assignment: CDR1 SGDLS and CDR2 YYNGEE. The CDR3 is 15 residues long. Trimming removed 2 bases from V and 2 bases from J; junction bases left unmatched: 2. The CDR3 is CASSVLAGTYNEQFF. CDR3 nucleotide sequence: TGTGCCAGCAGCGTCCTAGCGGGAACCTACAATGAGCAGTTCTTC.

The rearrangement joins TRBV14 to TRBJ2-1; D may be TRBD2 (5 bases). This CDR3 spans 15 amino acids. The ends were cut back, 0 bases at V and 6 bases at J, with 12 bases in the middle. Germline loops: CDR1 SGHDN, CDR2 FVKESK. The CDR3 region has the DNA TGTGCCAGCAGCCAAGAAACTAGGTGGCGCAATGAGCAGTTCTTC. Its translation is CASSQETRWRNEQFF.